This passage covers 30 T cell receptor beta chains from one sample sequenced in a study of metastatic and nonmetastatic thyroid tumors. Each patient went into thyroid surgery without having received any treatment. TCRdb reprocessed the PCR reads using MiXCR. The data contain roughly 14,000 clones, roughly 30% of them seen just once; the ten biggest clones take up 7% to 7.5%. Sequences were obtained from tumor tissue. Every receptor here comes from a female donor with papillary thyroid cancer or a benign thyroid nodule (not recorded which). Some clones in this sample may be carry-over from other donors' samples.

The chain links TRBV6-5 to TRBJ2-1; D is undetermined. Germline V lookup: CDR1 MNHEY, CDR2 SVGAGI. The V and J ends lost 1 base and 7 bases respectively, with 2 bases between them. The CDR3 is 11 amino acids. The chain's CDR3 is CASSYLNEQFF. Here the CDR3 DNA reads TGTGCCAGCAGTTACTTGAATGAGCAGTTCTTC.

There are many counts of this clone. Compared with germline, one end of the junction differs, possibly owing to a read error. The CDR3 reads CASSGERRAFGYAF. The CDR3 bases are TGTGCCAGCAGCGGCGAACGTCGGGCCTTTGGCTACGCCTTC. The rearrangement joins TRBV5-6 to TRBJ1-2, with D unclear. The length of the CDR3 is 14 residues. Germline lookup yields CDR1 SGHDT and CDR2 YYEEEE.

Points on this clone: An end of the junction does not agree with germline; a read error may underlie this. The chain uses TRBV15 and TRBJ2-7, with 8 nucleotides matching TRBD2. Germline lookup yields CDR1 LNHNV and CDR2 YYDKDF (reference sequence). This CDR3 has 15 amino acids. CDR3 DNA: TGTGCCACCAGCAGAGGCGGGGGGACCTCTTACGATCAGTACTTC. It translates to CATSRGGGTSYDQYF.

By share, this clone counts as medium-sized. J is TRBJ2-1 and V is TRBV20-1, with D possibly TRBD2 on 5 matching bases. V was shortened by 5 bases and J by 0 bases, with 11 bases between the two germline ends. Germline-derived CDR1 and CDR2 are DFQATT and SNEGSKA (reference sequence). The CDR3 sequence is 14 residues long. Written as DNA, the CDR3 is TGCAGTGCTGGACTGGTGAGCTCCTACAATGAGCAGTTCTTC. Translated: CSAGLVSSYNEQFF.

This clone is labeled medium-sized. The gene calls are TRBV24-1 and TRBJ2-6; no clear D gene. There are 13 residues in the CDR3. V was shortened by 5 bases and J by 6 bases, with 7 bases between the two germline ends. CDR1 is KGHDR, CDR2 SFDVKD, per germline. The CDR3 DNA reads TGTGCCACCAGTGGTTCTTCGGCCAACGTCCTGACTTTC. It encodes CATSGSSANVLTF.

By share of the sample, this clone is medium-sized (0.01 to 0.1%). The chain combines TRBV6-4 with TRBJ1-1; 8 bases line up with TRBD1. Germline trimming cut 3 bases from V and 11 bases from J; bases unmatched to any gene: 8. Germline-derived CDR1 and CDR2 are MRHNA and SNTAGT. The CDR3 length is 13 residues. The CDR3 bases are TGTGCCAGCAGTGAAAACAGGGGGTCATTGGCTTTCTTT. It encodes CASSENRGSLAFF.

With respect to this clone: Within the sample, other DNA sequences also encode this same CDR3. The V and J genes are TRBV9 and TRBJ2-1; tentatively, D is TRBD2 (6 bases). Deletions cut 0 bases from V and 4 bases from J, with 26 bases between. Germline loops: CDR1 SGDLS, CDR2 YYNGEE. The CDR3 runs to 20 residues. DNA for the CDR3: TGTGCCAGCAGCGTAGCTACGGGGGATGGGGTCGGTGTGGGATACAATGAGCAGTTCTTC. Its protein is CASSVATGDGVGVGYNEQFF.

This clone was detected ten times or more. The CDR3 bases are TGTGCCAGCAGCGCCAGGGTTACCGGGGAGCTGTTTTTT. Translated, it gives CASSARVTGELFF. This sequence joins TRBV5-4 and TRBJ2-2; D is perhaps TRBD1 (5 bases). Germline V gives CDR1 SGHNT, CDR2 YYREEE (reference sequence). This CDR3 is 13 amino acids long. Between the trimmed V and J ends, which lost 4 bases and 5 bases, there was a span of 9 bases.

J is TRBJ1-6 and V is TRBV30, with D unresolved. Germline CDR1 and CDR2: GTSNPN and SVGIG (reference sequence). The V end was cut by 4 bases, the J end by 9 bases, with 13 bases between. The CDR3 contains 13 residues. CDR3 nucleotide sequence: TGTGCCTGGACCCCGGCCTGGAGTTCACCCCTCCACTTT. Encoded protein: CAWTPAWSSPLHF.

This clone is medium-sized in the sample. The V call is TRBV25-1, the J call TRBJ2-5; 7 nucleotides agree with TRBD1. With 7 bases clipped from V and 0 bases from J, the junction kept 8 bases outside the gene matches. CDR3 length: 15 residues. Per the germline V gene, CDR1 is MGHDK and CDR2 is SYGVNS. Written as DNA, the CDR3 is TGTGCCAGCACCTTCAACAGGGGATACCAAGAGACCCAGTACTTC. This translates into CASTFNRGYQETQYF.

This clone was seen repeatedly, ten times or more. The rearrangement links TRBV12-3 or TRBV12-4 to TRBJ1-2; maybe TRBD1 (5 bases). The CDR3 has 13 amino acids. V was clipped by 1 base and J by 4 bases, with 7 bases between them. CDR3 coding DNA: TGTGCCAGCAGTTTAGTCGACAGCTATGGCTACACCTTC. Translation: CASSLVDSYGYTF.

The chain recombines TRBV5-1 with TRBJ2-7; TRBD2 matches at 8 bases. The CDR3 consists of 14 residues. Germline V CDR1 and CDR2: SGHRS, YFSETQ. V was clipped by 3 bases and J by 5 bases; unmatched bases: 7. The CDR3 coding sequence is TGCGCCAGCAGCTGGGGACTAGTTCGGGACGAGCAGTACTTC. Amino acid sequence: CASSWGLVRDEQYF.

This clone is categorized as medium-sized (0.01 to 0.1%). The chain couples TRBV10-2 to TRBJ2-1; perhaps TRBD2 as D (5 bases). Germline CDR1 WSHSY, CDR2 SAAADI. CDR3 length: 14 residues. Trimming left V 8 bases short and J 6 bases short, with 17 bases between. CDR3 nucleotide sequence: TGCGCCAGCTGCCGGGAACCTTTAATCAATGAGCAGTTCTTC. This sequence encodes CASCREPLINEQFF.

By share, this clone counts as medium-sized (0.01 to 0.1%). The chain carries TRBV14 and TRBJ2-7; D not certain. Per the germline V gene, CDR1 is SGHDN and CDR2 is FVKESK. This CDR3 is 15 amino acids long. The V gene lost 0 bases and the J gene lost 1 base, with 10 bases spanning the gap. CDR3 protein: CASSQDNSVSYEQYF. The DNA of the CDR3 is TGTGCCAGCAGCCAAGATAATTCAGTTTCCTACGAGCAGTACTTC.

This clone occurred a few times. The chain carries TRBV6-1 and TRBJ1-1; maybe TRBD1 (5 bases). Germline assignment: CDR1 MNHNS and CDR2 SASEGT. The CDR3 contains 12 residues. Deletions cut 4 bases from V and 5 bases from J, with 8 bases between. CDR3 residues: CASSVGETEAFF. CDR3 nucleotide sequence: TGTGCCAGCAGTGTGGGGGAGACTGAAGCTTTCTTT.

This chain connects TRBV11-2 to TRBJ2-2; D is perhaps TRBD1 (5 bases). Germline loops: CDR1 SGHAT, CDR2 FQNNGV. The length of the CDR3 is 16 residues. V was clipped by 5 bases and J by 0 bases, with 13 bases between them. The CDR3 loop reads CASSPTWGTNTGELFF. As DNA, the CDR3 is TGTGCCAGCAGCCCCACCTGGGGCACGAACACCGGGGAGCTGTTTTTT. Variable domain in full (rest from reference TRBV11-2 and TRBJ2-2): EAGVAQSPRYKIIEKRQSVAFWCNPISGHATLYWYQQILGQGPKLLIQFQNNGVVDDSQLPKDRFSAERLKGVDSTLKIQPAKLEDSAVYLCASSPTWGTNTGELFFGEGSRLTVL.

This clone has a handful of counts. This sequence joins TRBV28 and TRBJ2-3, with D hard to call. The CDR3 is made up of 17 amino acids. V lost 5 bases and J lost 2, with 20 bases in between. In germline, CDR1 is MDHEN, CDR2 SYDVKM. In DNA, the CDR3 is TGTGCCAGCAGTCCCGTGACCCAAGTGGGGATCACAGATACGCAGTATTTT. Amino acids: CASSPVTQVGITDTQYF.

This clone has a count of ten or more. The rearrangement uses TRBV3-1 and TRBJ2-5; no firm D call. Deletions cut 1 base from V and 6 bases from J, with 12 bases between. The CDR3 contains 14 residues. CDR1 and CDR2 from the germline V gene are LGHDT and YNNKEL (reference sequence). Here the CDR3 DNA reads TGTGCCAGCAGCCAAGCGGCAGGAGAGAAGACCCAGTACTTC. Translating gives CASSQAAGEKTQYF.

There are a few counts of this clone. The CDR3 region has the DNA TGTGCCAGCAGTTACTCCGGACTAGCGGGAGGGCGGGGAGATACGCAGTATTTT. Encoded protein: CASSYSGLAGGRGDTQYF. The chain recombines TRBV6-2 or TRBV6-3 with TRBJ2-3; TRBD2 aligns across 15 bases. V dropped 0 bases and J dropped 5; count of bases not matched to a gene: 6. Germline values: CDR1 MNHEY, CDR2 SVGEGT. The CDR3 covers 18 residues.

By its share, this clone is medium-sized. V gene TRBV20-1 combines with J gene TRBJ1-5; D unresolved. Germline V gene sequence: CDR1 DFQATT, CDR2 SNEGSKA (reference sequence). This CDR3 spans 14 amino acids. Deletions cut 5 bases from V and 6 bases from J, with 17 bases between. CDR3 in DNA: TGCAGTGCTGGGGATTCGGTCGGAGTTCAGCCCCAGCATTTT. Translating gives CSAGDSVGVQPQHF.

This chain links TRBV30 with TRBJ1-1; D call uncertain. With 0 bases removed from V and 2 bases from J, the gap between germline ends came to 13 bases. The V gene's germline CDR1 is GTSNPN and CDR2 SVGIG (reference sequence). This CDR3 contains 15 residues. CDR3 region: CAWSVPASFNTEAFF. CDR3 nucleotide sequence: TGTGCCTGGAGTGTACCCGCAAGCTTCAACACTGAAGCTTTCTTT. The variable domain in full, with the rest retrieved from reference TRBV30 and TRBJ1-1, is SQTIHQWPATLVQPVGSPLSLECTVEGTSNPNLYWYRQAAGRGLQLLFYSVGIGQISSEVPQNLSASRPQDRQFILSSKKLLLSDSGFYLCAWSVPASFNTEAFFGQGTRLTVV.

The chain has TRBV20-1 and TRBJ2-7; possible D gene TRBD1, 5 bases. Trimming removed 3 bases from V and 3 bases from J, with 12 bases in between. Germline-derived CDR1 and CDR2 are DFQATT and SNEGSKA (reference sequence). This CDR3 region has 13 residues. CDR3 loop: CSASVDRGYEQYF. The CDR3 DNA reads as TGCAGTGCTAGTGTAGACAGAGGCTACGAGCAGTACTTC.

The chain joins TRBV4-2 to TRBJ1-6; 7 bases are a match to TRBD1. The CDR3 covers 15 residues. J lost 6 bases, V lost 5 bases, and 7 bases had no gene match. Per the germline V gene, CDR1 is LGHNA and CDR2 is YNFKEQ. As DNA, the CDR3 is TGTGCCAGCAGCGAGGCCGGGACAGCTAATTCACCCCTCCACTTT. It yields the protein CASSEAGTANSPLHF.

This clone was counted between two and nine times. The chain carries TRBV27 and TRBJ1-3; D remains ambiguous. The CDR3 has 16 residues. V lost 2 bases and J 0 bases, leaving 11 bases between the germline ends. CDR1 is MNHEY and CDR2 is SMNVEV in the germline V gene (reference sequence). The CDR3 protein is CASSLRGKSSGNTIYF. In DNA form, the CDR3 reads TGTGCCAGCAGTTTACGTGGCAAGAGCTCTGGAAACACCATATATTTT.

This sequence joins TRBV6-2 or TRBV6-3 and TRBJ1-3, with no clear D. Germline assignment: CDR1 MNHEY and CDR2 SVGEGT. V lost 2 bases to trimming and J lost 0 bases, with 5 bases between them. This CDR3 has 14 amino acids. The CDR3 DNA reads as TGTGCCAGCAGTTACGTCGGCTCTGGAAACACCATATATTTT. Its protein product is CASSYVGSGNTIYF.

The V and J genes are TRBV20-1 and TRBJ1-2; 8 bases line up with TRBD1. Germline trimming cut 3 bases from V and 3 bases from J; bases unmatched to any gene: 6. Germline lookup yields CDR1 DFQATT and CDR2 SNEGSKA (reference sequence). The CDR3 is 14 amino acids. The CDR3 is CSARTGAWHYGYTF. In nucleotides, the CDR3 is TGCAGTGCTAGGACAGGGGCTTGGCACTATGGCTACACCTTC.

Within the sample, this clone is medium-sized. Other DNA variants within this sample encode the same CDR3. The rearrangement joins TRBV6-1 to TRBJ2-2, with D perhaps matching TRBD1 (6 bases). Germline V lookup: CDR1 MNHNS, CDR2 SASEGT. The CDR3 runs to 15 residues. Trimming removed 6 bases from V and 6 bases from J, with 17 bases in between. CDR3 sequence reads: CASSYRVSGAGELFF. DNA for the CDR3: TGTGCCAGCAGCTACAGGGTCTCCGGCGCCGGGGAGCTGTTTTTT.

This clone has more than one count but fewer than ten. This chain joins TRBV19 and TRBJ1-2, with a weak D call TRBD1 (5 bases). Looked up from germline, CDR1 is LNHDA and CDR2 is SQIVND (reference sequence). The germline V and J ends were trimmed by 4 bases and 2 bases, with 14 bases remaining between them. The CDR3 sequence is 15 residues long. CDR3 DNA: TGTGCCAGTAGTACCCTGGGGGGTTCCAACTATGGCTACACCTTC. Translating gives CASSTLGGSNYGYTF.

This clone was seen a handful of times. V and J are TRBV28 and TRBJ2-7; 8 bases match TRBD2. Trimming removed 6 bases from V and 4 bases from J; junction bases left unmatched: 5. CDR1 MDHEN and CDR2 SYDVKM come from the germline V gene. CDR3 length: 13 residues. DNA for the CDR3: TGTGCCAGCAGAGTAGCGGGGACATACGAGCAGTACTTC. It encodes CASRVAGTYEQYF.

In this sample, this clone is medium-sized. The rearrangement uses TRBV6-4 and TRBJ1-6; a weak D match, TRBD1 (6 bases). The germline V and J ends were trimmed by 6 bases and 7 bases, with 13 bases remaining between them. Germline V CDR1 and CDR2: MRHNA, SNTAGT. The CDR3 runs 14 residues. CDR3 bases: TGTGCCAGCAGCCACCGGGACAAAAATTCACCCCTCCACTTT. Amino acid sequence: CASSHRDKNSPLHF.